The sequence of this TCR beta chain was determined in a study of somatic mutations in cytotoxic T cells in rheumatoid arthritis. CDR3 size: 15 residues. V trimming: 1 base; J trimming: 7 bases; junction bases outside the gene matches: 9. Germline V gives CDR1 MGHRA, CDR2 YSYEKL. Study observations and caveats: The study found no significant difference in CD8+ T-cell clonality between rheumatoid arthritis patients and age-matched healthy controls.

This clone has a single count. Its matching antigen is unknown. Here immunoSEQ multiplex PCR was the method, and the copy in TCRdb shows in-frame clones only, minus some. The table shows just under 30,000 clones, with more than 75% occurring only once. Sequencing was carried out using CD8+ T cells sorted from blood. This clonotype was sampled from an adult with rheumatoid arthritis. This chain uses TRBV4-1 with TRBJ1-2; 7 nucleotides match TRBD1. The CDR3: CASSQGQGTSSGYTF. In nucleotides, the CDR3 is TGCGCCAGCAGCCAAGGACAGGGCACCAGCTCTGGCTACACCTTC.